This T cell receptor (beta chain) appears in the sequencing data of a study of cytomegalovirus exposure and HLA in healthy donors. Each donor was healthy, and each was a bone marrow donor. Study results and caveats: It was reported that the classifier diagnosed cytomegalovirus status with high specificity and sensitivity in both the original and validation cohorts. A prior analysis recorded that most TCR beta V segments were productive about 87% or about 30% of the time.

PCR involved 60 Vbeta and 13 Jbeta primers. TCRdb keeps only in-frame clones here, not all; method: immunoSEQ multiplex PCR. The profile covers about 140,000 clones, with approximately 83% appearing a single time and approximately 3% taken by the ten largest. The CDR3 has 12 amino acids. Germline lookup yields CDR1 SNHLY and CDR2 FYNNEI. Trimming left V 3 bases short and J 4 bases short, with 7 bases between. As to this clone: Antigen unknown.

This receptor was identified in a male donor in good health and CMV-seronegative. V gene TRBV2 combines with J gene TRBJ2-7; D possibly corresponds to TRBD1 (5 bases). The specimen was PBMCs. The CDR3, as DNA: TGTGCCAGCAGTGATGCAGGGTACGAGCAGTACTTC. It codes for CASSDAGYEQYF.